The clone carrying this T cell receptor (beta chain) was detected once. What it recognizes is unknown. These data originate in a study of graft-versus-host responses after intestinal transplantation. As for the study in general: Transplants were multivisceral, liver-intestinal, or isolated intestinal. Every transplant recipient was induced with anti-thymocyte globulin, then maintained on tacrolimus and steroids for about 3 years. Regarding the study as a whole: Recipient bone marrow held GvH clones, some seen earlier in ileum or blood. Early after transplant, HvG declines were associated with peak levels of circulating GvH clones.

Clones were sequenced by immunoSEQ multiplex PCR, and TCRdb holds only the in-frame ones, with some missing. The sample holds about 45,000 clones, around nine tenths seen once. CDR3 size: 13 residues. Germline CDR1 reads ENHRY; CDR2 reads SYGVKD. V lost 4 bases, J lost 7 bases, and 6 bases stayed unmatched. The sequence was obtained from a human patient who received an intestinal transplant, so some T cells may come from the graft donor. This chain joins TRBV10-3 and TRBJ2-7; 8 nucleotides agree with TRBD1. The source was PBMCs, collected 524 days after transplant. The CDR3 loop is CAISVTGVGEQYF. For the CDR3, the DNA is TGTGCCATCAGTGTGACAGGGGTCGGGGAGCAGTACTTC.